Each of the 11 T cell receptor beta chains below was sequenced from the same sample in a study of T cell responses to AZD1222 COVID-19 vaccine. Clones were read by immunoSEQ multiplex PCR, and TCRdb kept only the in-frame ones, dropping some. The data show about 140,000 clones, with roughly 88% seen just once and about 5.9% held by the top ten. Sequenced material: peripheral blood, taken 28 days after the second AZD1222 dose. The receptors shown here come from an adult who received the AZD1222 COVID-19 vaccine.

The chain employs TRBV29-1 and TRBJ2-3; D uncertain. The germline CDR1 and CDR2 sequences are SQVTM and ANQGSEA. This CDR3 has 10 residues. V lost 4 bases and J 9 bases, leaving 8 bases between the germline ends. In DNA, the CDR3 is TGCAGCGTTGCCCCCTCAACGCAGTATTTT. The encoded protein is CSVAPSTQYF.

The sample holds many counts of this clone. The rearrangement joins TRBV6-6 to TRBJ2-2, with D perhaps matching TRBD1 (6 bases). The CDR3 has 16 residues. Germline V gives CDR1 MNHNY, CDR2 SVGAGI (reference sequence). Trimming left V 7 bases short and J 4 bases short, with 19 bases between. The DNA for the CDR3 is TGTGCCAGCACCGGAAAACAGGGCCGGAGCACCGGGGAGCTGTTTTTT. It yields the protein CASTGKQGRSTGELFF.

This clone has a single count. The chain employs TRBV6-2 or TRBV6-3 and TRBJ2-5; 9 bases agree with TRBD2. The V and J ends lost 5 bases and 5 bases, in that order; junction bases with no gene match: 9. The germline V gene encodes CDR1 MNHEY and CDR2 SVGEGT. The CDR3 is 15 residues long. CDR3 in amino acids: CASSPVSGSRETQYF. The CDR3 DNA sequence: TGTGCCAGCAGTCCGGTTAGCGGGAGTCGGGAGACCCAGTACTTC.

The V call is TRBV11-2, the J call TRBJ2-1; possibly TRBD1 for D (6 bases). Germline V gene sequence: CDR1 SGHAT, CDR2 FQNNGV. The CDR3 consists of 16 residues. The V and J ends lost 4 bases and 3 bases respectively, with 16 bases between them. CDR3: CASSSRNGGRYNEQFF. The CDR3, as DNA: TGTGCCAGCAGCTCTCGAAATGGGGGCCGCTACAATGAGCAGTTCTTC.

The V and J genes are TRBV6-1 and TRBJ2-7; 8 bases agree with TRBD1. Germline-derived CDR1 and CDR2 are MNHNS and SASEGT. This CDR3 has 15 residues. J was trimmed by 3 bases and V by 2 bases; bases with no gene match: 6. CDR3 in amino acids: CASSESQGANYEQYF. The CDR3 nucleotides are TGTGCCAGCAGTGAATCCCAGGGGGCTAACTACGAGCAGTACTTC.

Only a few counts were recorded for this clone. V is TRBV28 and J is TRBJ2-7; a weak D match, TRBD2 (6 bases). Trimming removed 6 bases at V and 2 bases at J, with 26 bases between. The CDR3 contains 18 residues. The germline V gene encodes CDR1 MDHEN and CDR2 SYDVKM. CDR3 sequence reads: CASSYLIGSGGFTYEQYF. The CDR3 DNA sequence: TGTGCCAGCAGCTATCTGATCGGGTCCGGAGGGTTCACCTACGAGCAGTACTTC. Variable domain in full (rest from reference TRBV28 and TRBJ2-7): DVKVTQSSRYLVKRTGEKVFLECVQDMDHENMFWYRQDPGLGLRLIYFSYDVKMKEKGDIPEGYSVSREKKERFSLILESASTNQTSMYLCASSYLIGSGGFTYEQYFGPGTRLTVT.

This clone was seen once. The chain employs TRBV30 and TRBJ1-5; no reliable D call. V was trimmed by 0 bases and J by 0 bases, leaving 6 bases between them. The CDR3 covers 14 residues. The germline gives CDR1 GTSNPN, CDR2 SVGIG (reference sequence). The CDR3 sequence: CAWSVLNSNQPQHF. CDR3 in DNA: TGTGCCTGGAGTGTATTAAATAGCAATCAGCCCCAGCATTTT.

This chain uses TRBV5-1 with TRBJ1-1; tentative D call: TRBD1 (5 bases). The CDR3 runs to 12 residues. V was shortened by 5 bases and J by 4 bases, with 9 bases between the two germline ends. The germline CDR1 and CDR2 sequences are SGHRS and YFSETQ. The chain's CDR3 is CASSRGSTEAFF. The DNA for the CDR3 is TGCGCCAGCAGTCGGGGGAGCACTGAAGCTTTCTTT.

This chain uses TRBV2 with TRBJ1-2; no reliable D call. Trimming took 7 bases from V and 4 from J, leaving 13 bases between them. The CDR3 has 13 residues. The germline gives CDR1 SNHLY, CDR2 FYNNEI. As DNA, the CDR3 is TGTGCCAGCACCACAGTTGCGGGCTATGGCTACACCTTC. This gives the protein CASTTVAGYGYTF.

The J gene is TRBJ1-5, the V gene TRBV23-1; maybe TRBD1 (6 bases). TRBV23-1 has ORF status, its function being uncertain. Deletions cut 5 bases from V and 3 bases from J, with 11 bases between. This CDR3 is built from 14 residues. The CDR3 DNA sequence: TGCGCCAGCAGTTACCAGGGGTACAATCAGCCCCAGCATTTT. The encoded protein is CASSYQGYNQPQHF.

This chain uses TRBV28 with TRBJ2-2; a weak D match, TRBD1 (5 bases). Per the germline V gene, CDR1 is MDHEN and CDR2 is SYDVKM. Trimming removed 3 bases at V and 2 bases at J, with 13 bases between. The CDR3 has 16 residues. In DNA, the CDR3 is TGTGCCAGCAGTTTGGGTACAGGCTATAACACCGGGGAGCTGTTTTTT. The encoded protein is CASSLGTGYNTGELFF.